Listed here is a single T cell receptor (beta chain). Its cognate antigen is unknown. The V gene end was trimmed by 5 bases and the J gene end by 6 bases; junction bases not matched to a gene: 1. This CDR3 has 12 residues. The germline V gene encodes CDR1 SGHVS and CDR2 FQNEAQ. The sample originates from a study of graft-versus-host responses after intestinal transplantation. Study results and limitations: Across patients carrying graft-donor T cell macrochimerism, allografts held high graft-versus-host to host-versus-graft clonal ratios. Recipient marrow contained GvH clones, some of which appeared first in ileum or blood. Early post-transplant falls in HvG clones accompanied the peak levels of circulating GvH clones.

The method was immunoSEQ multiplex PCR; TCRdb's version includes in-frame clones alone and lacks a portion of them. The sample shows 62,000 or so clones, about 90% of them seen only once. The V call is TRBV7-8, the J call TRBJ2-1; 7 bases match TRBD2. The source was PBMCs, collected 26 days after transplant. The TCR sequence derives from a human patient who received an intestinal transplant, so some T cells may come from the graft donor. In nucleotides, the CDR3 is TGTGCCAGCAGCACTAGCGCCAATGAGCAGTTCTTC. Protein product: CASSTSANEQFF. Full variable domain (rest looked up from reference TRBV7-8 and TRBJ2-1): GAGVSQSPRYKVAKRGQDVALRCDPISGHVSLFWYQQALGQGPEFLTYFQNEAQLDKSGLPSDRFFAERPEGSVSTLKIQRTQQEDSAVYLCASSTSANEQFFGPGTRLTVL.